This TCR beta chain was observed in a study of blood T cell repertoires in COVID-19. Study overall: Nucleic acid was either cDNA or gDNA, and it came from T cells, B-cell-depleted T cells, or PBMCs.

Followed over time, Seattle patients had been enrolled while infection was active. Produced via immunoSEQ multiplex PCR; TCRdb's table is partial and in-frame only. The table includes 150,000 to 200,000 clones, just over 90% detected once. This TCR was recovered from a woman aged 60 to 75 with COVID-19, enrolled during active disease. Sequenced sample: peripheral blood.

Here the CDR3 reads CASSFDSQETQYF. In DNA, the CDR3 is TGTGCCAGCAGCTTCGACAGCCAAGAGACCCAGTACTTC. The chain is built from TRBV7-2 and TRBJ2-5; weak D call: TRBD1 (5 bases). Germline V lookup: CDR1 SGHTA, CDR2 FQGNSA. The CDR3 has 13 residues. The V gene lost 3 bases and the J gene lost 1 base, with 6 bases spanning the gap.